Below, 27 T cell receptor beta chains from the same sample are listed, as sequenced in a study of blood T cells in healthy people across ages. Using a J-beta primer mix together with a sample-barcoded 5' primer, a second PCR was run for roughly 6 to 12 cycles. Each CDR3 protein is one row after TCRdb ran MiXCR on the 5' RACE reads. There are 800,000 to 1,000,000 distinct CDR3 sequences in the sample; 45% to 50% occur only once, and around an eighth lies in the top ten. The sample comprised blood. The receptors were sampled from a man aged 25 to 45 in good health.

A few counts support this clonotype. The chain joins TRBV7-2 to TRBJ1-5; 7 bases are shared with TRBD1. The CDR3 loop spans 13 amino acids. Germline CDR1 and CDR2: SGHTA and FQGNSA. V trimming: 5 bases; J trimming: 7 bases; junction bases outside the gene matches: 5. CDR3 bases: TGTGCCAGCAGCCTAGGGGGCCGGCAGCCCCAGCATTTT. Amino acid sequence: CASSLGGRQPQHF. The full variable domain, completed using reference TRBV7-2 and TRBJ1-5, is GAGVSQSPSNKVTEKGKDVELRCDPISGHTALYWYRQSLGQGLEFLIYFQGNSAPDKSGLPSDRFSAERTGGSVSTLTIQRTQQEDSAVYLCASSLGGRQPQHFGDGTRLSIL.

The chain recombines TRBV11-3 with TRBJ2-7, with D hard to call. The better agreement between TRBJ2-5 and the DNA end casts doubt on the J call. The CDR3 contains 12 residues. The germline V gene has CDR1 SGHNT and CDR2 YENEEA. CDR3 loop: CASSLRWKTQYF. CDR3 coding DNA: TGTGCCAGCAGCTTAAGGTGGAAGACCCAGTACTTC.

The chain has TRBV4-1 and TRBJ1-1; 7 bases agree with TRBD1. The CDR3 length is 13 residues. Germline assignment: CDR1 MGHRA and CDR2 YSYEKL. V lost 0 bases and J lost 9; bases outside the gene matches: 4. CDR3 sequence (DNA): TGCGCCAGCAGCCAAGACCCGGGACAGAAAGCTTTCTTT. Translation: CASSQDPGQKAFF.

The chain links TRBV6-2 or TRBV6-3 to TRBJ1-5; TRBD1 matches 7 bases. Germline V gives CDR1 MNHEY, CDR2 SVGEGT. V gave up 6 bases and J gave up 0 bases; unmatched junction bases: 5. CDR3 size: 15 residues. CDR3 coding DNA: TGTGCCAGCAGCTACGGGACAGTTAGCAATCAGCCCCAGCATTTT. This codes for CASSYGTVSNQPQHF.

A word on this clonotype: The junction shows a germline mismatch at one end, possibly a read error. The chain is built from TRBV11-3 and TRBJ1-1; 7 bases match TRBD1. This CDR3 comprises 16 residues. In germline, CDR1 is SGHNT, CDR2 YENEEA. The CDR3 reads CASSLEGGGMNTEAFF. DNA of the CDR3: TGTGCCAGCAGCCTAGAAGGGGGCGGGATGAACACTGAAGCTTTCTTT.

This rearrangement joins TRBV12-3 or TRBV12-4 to TRBJ1-5; D remains ambiguous. V was shortened by 4 bases and J by 0 bases, with 7 bases between the two germline ends. The CDR3 contains 14 residues. The CDR3 protein is CASSSVNSNQPQHF. The CDR3 coding sequence is TGTGCCAGCAGTTCAGTGAATAGCAATCAGCCCCAGCATTTT.

This clonotype was counted between two and nine times. V usage is TRBV7-8 and J usage is TRBJ2-1; TRBD1 aligns across 8 bases. The CDR3 is 16 amino acids. Germline trimming cut 5 bases from V and 10 bases from J; bases unmatched to any gene: 16. Germline lookup yields CDR1 SGHVS and CDR2 FQNEAQ. CDR3 nucleotides: TGTGCCAGCAGCCGGCTACCCGGGACAGGTAGGGAGGAGCAGTTCTTC. Its protein product is CASSRLPGTGREEQFF. The whole variable domain, filled in from reference TRBV7-8 and TRBJ2-1, reads GAGVSQSPRYKVAKRGQDVALRCDPISGHVSLFWYQQALGQGPEFLTYFQNEAQLDKSGLPSDRFFAERPEGSVSTLKIQRTQQEDSAVYLCASSRLPGTGREEQFFGPGTRLTVL.

This clonotype turned up a few times. This rearrangement joins TRBV4-1 to TRBJ2-7; 8 bases map to TRBD2. This CDR3 is built from 16 residues. V lost 1 base, J lost 2 bases, and 7 bases stayed unmatched. Germline CDR1 MGHRA, CDR2 YSYEKL. CDR3 loop: CASSQGAGTSAYEQYF. DNA for the CDR3: TGCGCCAGCAGCCAAGGTGCCGGGACTAGTGCCTACGAGCAGTACTTC.

In its sample, this clonotype was seen a few times. The chain carries TRBV4-3 and TRBJ1-2; D unclear. CDR1 is LGHNA, CDR2 YSLEER, per germline. The CDR3 length is 15 residues. V dropped 0 bases and J dropped 2 bases, with 10 bases sitting between them. CDR3 nucleotides: TGCGCCAGCAGCCAAGACTACGACTTCAACTATGGCTACACCTTC. It codes for CASSQDYDFNYGYTF.

The chain uses TRBV25-1 and TRBJ1-4; D uncertain. The germline V gene encodes CDR1 MGHDK and CDR2 SYGVNS. Between the trimmed V and J ends, which lost 4 bases and 8 bases, there was a span of 2 bases. The CDR3 has 10 amino acids. CDR3: CASSAEKLFF. The CDR3 region has the DNA TGTGCCAGCAGTGCCGAAAAACTGTTTTTT.

The rearrangement uses TRBV28 and TRBJ2-3, with D possibly matching TRBD2 (6 bases). V was clipped by 10 bases and J by 4 bases, with 18 bases between them. The CDR3 length is 14 residues. Germline CDR1 and CDR2: MDHEN and SYDVKM. This chain's CDR3 is CATMGGRDPDTQYF. CDR3 nucleotides: TGTGCCACCATGGGGGGAAGGGATCCAGATACGCAGTATTTT.

The V gene is TRBV5-1, the J gene TRBJ1-4; 7 bases are shared with TRBD1. CDR3 length: 15 residues. The V segment lost 4 bases and the J segment 3 bases; nucleotides outside the gene matches: 6. Per the germline V gene, CDR1 is SGHRS and CDR2 is YFSETQ. The CDR3 DNA follows: TGCGCCAGCAGCCTGGACAGGCAGGCTAATGAAAAACTGTTTTTT. Translation gives CASSLDRQANEKLFF.

This chain joins TRBV4-1 and TRBJ1-2; 7 nucleotides agree with TRBD1. The V and J ends lost 3 bases and 6 bases, in that order; junction bases with no gene match: 7. CDR3 length: 14 amino acids. CDR1 and CDR2 (germline): MGHRA, YSYEKL. The CDR3 region is CASSHNTGVDGYTF. The CDR3 nucleotides are TGCGCCAGCAGCCATAACACAGGGGTGGATGGCTACACCTTC.

This sequence joins TRBV27 and TRBJ2-5; no clear D gene. V was shortened by 0 bases and J by 5 bases, with 10 bases between the two germline ends. Germline V gene lookup returns CDR1 MNHEY and CDR2 SMNVEV (reference sequence). This CDR3 has 14 residues. For the CDR3, the DNA is TGTGCCAGCAGTTTATCGTTAGACCGGGAGACCCAGTACTTC. It yields the protein CASSLSLDRETQYF.

With respect to this clonotype: The junction shows a germline mismatch at one end, possibly a read error. V gene TRBV20-1 combines with J gene TRBJ2-3; D remains unclear. The germline gives CDR1 DFQATT, CDR2 SNEGSKA (reference sequence). There are 14 residues in the CDR3. The CDR3 region is CSAILATGTDAQYF. Written as DNA, the CDR3 is TGCAGTGCCATTCTCGCGACTGGCACAGATGCGCAGTATTTT.

This clonotype was seen many times. The chain couples TRBV29-1 to TRBJ2-7, with D tentatively TRBD1 (6 bases). There are 13 residues in the CDR3. In germline, CDR1 is SQVTM, CDR2 ANQGSEA. Trimming removed 1 base from V and 5 bases from J, with 12 bases in between. The CDR3 nucleotides are TGCAGCGTTGAAGGGCAGGGGAAACACGAGCAGTACTTC. It is translated as CSVEGQGKHEQYF.

Remarks on this clonotype: Just one base apart from a much larger clone, this may be a read error. This CDR3 is missing its conserved last phenylalanine or tryptophan, likely due to a read error. This sequence joins TRBV6-6 and TRBJ2-2, with D perhaps TRBD2 (6 bases). V lost 10 bases and J 1 base, leaving 13 bases between the germline ends. The germline gives CDR1 MNHNY, CDR2 SVGAGI (reference sequence). CDR3 size: 14 residues. CDR3 nucleotide sequence: TGTGCCACCACCGGGACTCTGAACACCGGGGAGCTGTTTATT. It translates to CATTGTLNTGELFI.

This clonotype was seen only a few times. V usage is TRBV12-3 or TRBV12-4 and J usage is TRBJ2-7; no definite D call. The CDR3 consists of 15 residues. V lost 1 base, J lost 4 bases, and 14 bases lay in between. This CDR3 is CASSLGAGSGYEQYF. The DNA of the CDR3 is TGTGCCAGCAGTTTAGGGGCCGGGTCGGGTTACGAGCAGTACTTC.

The chain combines TRBV6-1 with TRBJ1-2; D unresolved. Trimming left V 8 bases short and J 7 bases short, with 11 bases between. The CDR3 covers 11 residues. Germline CDR1 is MNHNS and CDR2 is SASEGT. The CDR3 nucleotides are TGTGCCAGCGGGCGTTCCGGTGGCTACACCTTC. It codes for CASGRSGGYTF.

The genes are TRBV6-5 and TRBJ2-1, with 7 bases aligning to TRBD2. V dropped 3 bases and J dropped 13; count of bases not matched to a gene: 18. Germline V gene sequence: CDR1 MNHEY, CDR2 SVGAGI. CDR3 size: 16 residues. CDR3 residues: CASSYAGVSTGKTQFF. In nucleotides, the CDR3 is TGTGCCAGCAGTTATGCGGGGGTGTCGACGGGAAAGACCCAGTTCTTC.

V and J are TRBV7-9 and TRBJ1-1; D not resolved. V was pared by 8 bases and J by 0 bases, with 7 bases between. The CDR3 loop spans 12 amino acids. Germline values: CDR1 SEHNR, CDR2 FQNEAQ (reference sequence). The CDR3 DNA reads TGTGCCAGCGACACTTTGAACACTGAAGCTTTCTTT. Its protein is CASDTLNTEAFF. The variable domain in full, completed from reference TRBV7-9 and TRBJ1-1, reads DTGVSQNPRHKITKRGQNVTFRCDPISEHNRLYWYRQTLGQGPEFLTYFQNEAQLEKSRLLSDRFSAERPKGSFSTLEIQRTEQGDSAMYLCASDTLNTEAFFGQGTRLTVV.

The V and J genes are TRBV2 and TRBJ2-5, with D hard to call. V lost 6 bases and J lost 11, with 13 bases in between. The CDR3 runs 11 residues. The V gene's germline CDR1 is SNHLY and CDR2 FYNNEI. The CDR3: CASSGVQEQYF. Here the CDR3 DNA reads TGTGCCAGCAGCGGAGTTCAGGAGCAGTACTTC. The entire variable domain, with the rest obtained from reference TRBV2 and TRBJ2-5, is as follows: EPEVTQTPSHQVTQMGQEVILRCVPISNHLYFYWYRQILGQKVEFLVSFYNNEISEKSEIFDDQFSVERPDGSNFTLKIRSTKLEDSAMYFCASSGVQEQYFGPGTRLLVL.

The gene calls are TRBV7-2 and TRBJ2-7, with TRBD1 identical over 7 bases. Trimming took 6 bases from V and 11 from J; bases not matched to a gene: 10. Germline V gene lookup returns CDR1 SGHTA and CDR2 FQGNSA. The CDR3 runs 12 residues. The CDR3 loop reads CASSPIRDSKYF. The CDR3 coding sequence is TGTGCCAGCAGTCCAATCCGGGACAGCAAGTACTTC.

This clonotype showed up just a few times. This may be a read error: a much more frequent sequence differs by one nucleotide. The chain links TRBV4-1 to TRBJ2-1; no firm D call. The germline V gene has CDR1 MGHRA and CDR2 YSYEKL. Trimming pared 1 base from V and 1 base from J, leaving 8 bases between. The CDR3 has 15 amino acids. CDR3 sequence: CASSQGCGSYNEQFF. CDR3 nucleotides: TGCGCCAGCAGCCAAGGCTGTGGTTCCTACAATGAGCAGTTCTTC.

This clonotype was recorded many times. The V gene is TRBV20-1, the J gene TRBJ2-3; tentative D call: TRBD1 (5 bases). CDR3 length: 14 amino acids. Germline V gives CDR1 DFQATT, CDR2 SNEGSKA (reference sequence). The V end lost 1 base, the J end lost 6 bases, and 14 bases lay between the germline ends. As DNA, the CDR3 is TGCAGTGCTAGAGGACCTACGACAGCCGATACGCAGTATTTT. Translated: CSARGPTTADTQYF.

Note on this clonotype: The junction does not match germline at one end; this may be a read error. CDR3 coding DNA: TGCGCCGGCAGTGAAAGCGGAGACCACACAGATACGCAGTATTTT. It specifies CAGSESGDHTDTQYF. The chain links TRBV4-1 to TRBJ2-3; D may be TRBD2 (5 bases). There are 15 residues in the CDR3. Germline CDR1 and CDR2: MGHRA and YSYEKL.

This clonotype was detected ten times or more. The rearrangement uses TRBV18 and TRBJ2-1; 9 nucleotides align to TRBD2. V lost 2 bases to trimming and J lost 7 bases; unmatched junction nucleotides: 9. From germline, CDR1 is KGHSH and CDR2 LQKENI. The CDR3 is 16 residues long. CDR3 region: CASSPNTGTSSNEQFF. The CDR3 DNA follows: TGTGCCAGCTCACCAAACACGGGGACTAGCAGTAATGAGCAGTTCTTC.